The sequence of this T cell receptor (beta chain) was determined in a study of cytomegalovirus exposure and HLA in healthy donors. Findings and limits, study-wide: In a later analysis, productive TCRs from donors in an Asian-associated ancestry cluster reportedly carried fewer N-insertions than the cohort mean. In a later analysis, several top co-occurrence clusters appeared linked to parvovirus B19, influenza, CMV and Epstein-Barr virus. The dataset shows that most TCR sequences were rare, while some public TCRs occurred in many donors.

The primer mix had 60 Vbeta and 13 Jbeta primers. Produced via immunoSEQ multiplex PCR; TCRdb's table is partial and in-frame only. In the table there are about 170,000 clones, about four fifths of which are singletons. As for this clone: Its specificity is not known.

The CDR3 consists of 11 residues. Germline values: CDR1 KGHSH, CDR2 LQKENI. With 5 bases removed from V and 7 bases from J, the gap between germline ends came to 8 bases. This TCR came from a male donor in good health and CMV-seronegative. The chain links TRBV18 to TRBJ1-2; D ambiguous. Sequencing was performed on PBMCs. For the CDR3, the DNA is TGTGCCAGCTCAAGCCAGGTTGGCTACACCTTC. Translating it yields CASSSQVGYTF.